The 25 T cell receptor beta chains listed next were all sequenced from one sample in a study of cytomegalovirus exposure and HLA in healthy donors (dated by TCRdb to about 2017). Receptor libraries were prepared by the immunoSEQ multiplex PCR assay. For the multiplex PCR, a mixture combining 60 forward primers for TCR Vbeta segments and 13 reverse primers for TCR Jbeta segments was used. This is the immuneACCESS table as TCRdb keeps it, with only in-frame sequences that have V and J called. A part of the clones is gone; compared with another copy, unresolved V genes explain less than half, and the rest is unexplained. This sample holds about 90,000 clones; over 70% were observed only once. Of the sample, roughly 2% is held by the ten largest clones. The sequenced material came from PBMCs. These TCRs come from a boy between 10 and 17 years old in good health and CMV-seronegative.

The chain uses TRBV6-1 and TRBJ1-2; TRBD1 matches at 7 bases. This CDR3 region has 14 residues. V shed 8 bases and J 4 bases; nucleotides not matched to a gene: 10. Germline V gives CDR1 MNHNS, CDR2 SASEGT. The CDR3 DNA follows: TGTGCCAGCTTGTCGGGACAGAGATCCTATGGCTACACCTTC. Translating it yields CASLSGQRSYGYTF.

The chain recombines TRBV2 with TRBJ1-2; D is possibly TRBD1 (6 bases). The germline gives CDR1 SNHLY, CDR2 FYNNEI. The CDR3 sequence is 11 residues long. The V and J ends lost 11 bases and 5 bases respectively, with 12 bases between them. CDR3 nucleotides: TGTGCCTCCCAGGGGTCTTATGGCTACACCTTC. Protein sequence: CASQGSYGYTF.

This clone has a handful of counts. The rearrangement joins TRBV7-9 to TRBJ2-3; possible D gene TRBD1, 6 bases. Per germline, CDR1 SEHNR and CDR2 FQNEAQ (reference sequence). The CDR3 spans 14 residues. V lost 4 bases and J lost 2, with 10 bases in between. The CDR3 region is CASSSTGFTDTQYF. The DNA for the CDR3 is TGTGCCAGCAGCTCGACAGGTTTCACAGATACGCAGTATTTT.

This clone was counted a single time. The chain employs TRBV25-1 and TRBJ1-1; D ambiguous. Germline assignment: CDR1 MGHDK and CDR2 SYGVNS. This CDR3 contains 13 residues. V lost 3 bases and J 5 bases, leaving 10 bases between the germline ends. CDR3 amino acids: CASSDPGRTEAFF. The DNA of the CDR3 is TGTGCCAGCAGTGACCCCGGGAGGACTGAAGCTTTCTTT.

This chain links TRBV29-1 with TRBJ2-3; TRBD2 matches 8 bases. Per the germline V gene, CDR1 is SQVTM and CDR2 is ANQGSEA. Trimming took 6 bases from V and 6 from J; bases not matched to a gene: 8. The CDR3 is made up of 13 amino acids. CDR3 bases: TGCAGCGTAGACACCGGGGGGGCGGATACGCAGTATTTT. Translating it yields CSVDTGGADTQYF.

The rearrangement links TRBV19 to TRBJ1-5, with 7 positions matching TRBD1. The CDR3 is 14 amino acids. The junction had 11 bases not matched to a gene; V was cut back by 5 bases and J by 10 bases. The germline gives CDR1 LNHDA, CDR2 SQIVND (reference sequence). CDR3: CASSADRDPSPQHF. CDR3 coding DNA: TGTGCCAGTAGTGCCGACAGGGACCCATCACCCCAGCATTTT.

The chain couples TRBV7-9 to TRBJ2-3; 10 bases line up with TRBD2. Germline V gene lookup returns CDR1 SEHNR and CDR2 FQNEAQ (reference sequence). This CDR3 is built from 16 residues. Germline trimming cut 0 bases from V and 3 bases from J; bases unmatched to any gene: 3. The DNA for the CDR3 is TGTGCCAGCAGCTTAGCGGCTAGCGGGGGTACAGATACGCAGTATTTT. Translation: CASSLAASGGTDTQYF. The full variable domain, its missing parts supplied by reference TRBV7-9 and TRBJ2-3, is DTGVSQNPRHKITKRGQNVTFRCDPISEHNRLYWYRQTLGQGPEFLTYFQNEAQLEKSRLLSDRFSAERPKGSFSTLEIQRTEQGDSAMYLCASSLAASGGTDTQYFGPGTRLTVL.

This rearrangement joins TRBV10-2 to TRBJ1-2; D unresolved. This CDR3 region has 15 residues. Germline CDR1 and CDR2: WSHSY and SAAADI. Trimming shortened V by 3 bases and J by 4 bases, and 15 bases separated the two germline ends. The CDR3 bases are TGCGCCAGCAGTGATCTTGTCGGGATGGCCTATGGCTACACCTTC. Its protein is CASSDLVGMAYGYTF.

This chain joins TRBV6-1 and TRBJ2-1, with 7 positions matching TRBD1. The V and J ends lost 7 bases and 4 bases, in that order; junction bases with no gene match: 10. CDR3 length: 15 residues. Germline lookup yields CDR1 MNHNS and CDR2 SASEGT. The CDR3 DNA reads as TGTGCCAGCAAGACGCCCGGGACAGCTTACAATGAGCAGTTCTTC. Its translation is CASKTPGTAYNEQFF.

The chain uses TRBV5-1 and TRBJ2-1; D possibly corresponds to TRBD1 (6 bases). V lost 2 bases to trimming and J lost 7 bases, with 19 bases between them. Germline V gene data show CDR1 as SGHRS and CDR2 as YFSETQ. The CDR3 has 16 amino acids. DNA for the CDR3: TGCGCCAGCAGCTTCATGGGGGCTACCACTGGGAATGAGCAGTTCTTC. Translated: CASSFMGATTGNEQFF.

This sequence joins TRBV18 and TRBJ1-2, with D tentatively TRBD1 (5 bases). The CDR3 loop spans 12 amino acids. V lost 8 bases and J lost 4, with 11 bases in between. CDR1 is KGHSH and CDR2 is LQKENI in the germline V gene. CDR3 nucleotides: TGTGCCAGCCAGGACCAGGGCTATGGCTACACCTTC. Protein: CASQDQGYGYTF.

This chain uses TRBV15 with TRBJ2-7; D is unclear. The germline V and J ends were trimmed by 1 base and 0 bases, with 10 bases remaining between them. The germline V gene has CDR1 LNHNV and CDR2 YYDKDF (reference sequence). There are 15 residues in the CDR3. The CDR3 sequence: CATSRASSSSYEQYF. In DNA, the CDR3 is TGTGCCACCAGCAGAGCAAGCTCGAGCTCCTACGAGCAGTACTTC.

This rearrangement joins TRBV29-1 to TRBJ2-7; 11 positions match TRBD2. The germline gives CDR1 SQVTM, CDR2 ANQGSEA. V was clipped by 8 bases and J by 1 base; unmatched bases: 16. The CDR3 consists of 17 residues. The CDR3 bases are TGCAGCTGCCGGGTTGGTAGCGGGAGGGCCGATTCCTACGAGCAGTACTTC. This codes for CSCRVGSGRADSYEQYF.

Regarding this clone: At one boundary the junction diverges from the germline segment, which might be a read error. Other DNA sequences from this sample encode an identical CDR3 as well. The chain recombines TRBV5-1 with TRBJ2-7; a possible D gene is TRBD2 (6 bases). The germline gives CDR1 SGHRS, CDR2 YFSETQ. This CDR3 is built from 14 residues. This chain's CDR3 is CASSWTGAAGEQYF. DNA of the CDR3: TGTGCCAGCAGCTGGACCGGGGCCGCGGGGGAGCAGTACTTC.

This clone was counted a single time. The chain uses TRBV5-1 and TRBJ2-1; TRBD2 aligns across 7 bases. CDR1 and CDR2 (germline): SGHRS, YFSETQ. The J segment lost 5 bases and the V segment lost 0 bases, leaving 2 bases of the junction unmatched. This CDR3 is built from 14 residues. This chain's CDR3 is CASSLAGGNNEQFF. Here the CDR3 DNA reads TGCGCCAGCAGCTTGGCCGGGGGGAACAATGAGCAGTTCTTC.

On this clone: The sample holds other DNA sequences that translate to the same CDR3. This chain joins TRBV7-9 and TRBJ2-5; D perhaps matches TRBD2 (5 bases). V dropped 2 bases and J dropped 2 bases, with 9 bases sitting between them. This CDR3 has 14 residues. The germline CDR1 and CDR2 sequences are SEHNR and FQNEAQ (reference sequence). This chain's CDR3 is CASSLRGSQETQYF. The CDR3 DNA reads as TGTGCCAGCAGCTTACGGGGTTCACAAGAGACCCAGTACTTC.

This chain connects TRBV30 to TRBJ2-1; no firm D call. V was pared by 4 bases and J by 6 bases, with 10 bases between. CDR3 length: 12 amino acids. Germline CDR1 is GTSNPN and CDR2 is SVGIG (reference sequence). CDR3 region: CAWTRIFNEQFF. For the CDR3, the DNA is TGTGCCTGGACGCGGATTTTCAATGAGCAGTTCTTC.

This clone showed up just a few times. The rearrangement joins TRBV28 to TRBJ1-5; weak D call: TRBD1 (5 bases). V was clipped by 10 bases and J by 3 bases, with 16 bases between them. The CDR3 has 14 residues. The V gene's germline CDR1 is MDHEN and CDR2 SYDVKM. The CDR3 protein is CATYSGMNNQPQHF. Written as DNA, the CDR3 is TGTGCCACCTACTCAGGGATGAACAATCAGCCCCAGCATTTT.

J is TRBJ2-3 and V is TRBV25-1; perhaps TRBD2 as D (6 bases). Looked up from germline, CDR1 is MGHDK and CDR2 is SYGVNS. The V end lost 11 bases, the J end lost 7 bases, and 16 bases lay between the germline ends. The CDR3 loop spans 12 amino acids. CDR3 region: CACSGSFNTQYF. The CDR3 DNA is TGTGCCTGTTCCGGGAGTTTTAATACGCAGTATTTT.

With respect to this clone: Other nucleotide sequences from this sample produce the same CDR3. The chain uses TRBV30 and TRBJ1-5, with D perhaps matching TRBD1 (6 bases). CDR1 and CDR2 from the germline V gene are GTSNPN and SVGIG (reference sequence). The CDR3 sequence is 15 residues long. V was trimmed by 1 base and J by 1 base, leaving 11 bases between them. The CDR3 bases are TGTGCCTGGAGTGCTACAGGGAGAAGCAATCAGCCCCAGCATTTT. Residues: CAWSATGRSNQPQHF.

This clone has only a few counts. The rearrangement joins TRBV28 to TRBJ1-1, with 8 positions matching TRBD1. V lost 7 bases to trimming and J lost 2 bases; unmatched junction nucleotides: 3. This CDR3 comprises 13 residues. The germline V gene encodes CDR1 MDHEN and CDR2 SYDVKM. DNA of the CDR3: TGTGCCAGCAAAGGACAGGGAAACACTGAAGCTTTCTTT. Protein product: CASKGQGNTEAFF.

This chain joins TRBV28 and TRBJ1-2; possible D gene TRBD1, 6 bases. Germline V CDR1 and CDR2: MDHEN, SYDVKM. V shed 2 bases and J shed 6 bases, with 7 bases lying between them. The CDR3 loop spans 12 amino acids. The CDR3 coding sequence is TGTGCCAGCAGTTTACCAGGGGATGGCTACACCTTC. Its protein is CASSLPGDGYTF.

This chain connects TRBV5-1 to TRBJ1-2; D not certain. Trimming took off 7 bases at V and 6 bases at J, with 19 bases between the two ends. This CDR3 contains 14 residues. CDR1 and CDR2 from the germline V gene are SGHRS and YFSETQ. For the CDR3, the DNA is TGCGCCAGCGTTCATGGTTCCGGGAACGATGGCTACACCTTC. This codes for CASVHGSGNDGYTF.

This clone has a single count. The gene calls are TRBV7-2 and TRBJ1-1; D not resolved. The CDR3 contains 14 residues. CDR1 and CDR2 from the germline V gene are SGHTA and FQGNSA. V lost 2 bases, J lost 1 base, and 8 bases lay in between. CDR3 loop: CASSLLRANTEAFF. CDR3 bases: TGTGCCAGCAGCTTATTACGAGCGAACACTGAAGCTTTCTTT.

This clone was seen a handful of times. The V and J genes are TRBV19 and TRBJ2-7; D might be TRBD2 (6 bases). Germline CDR1 LNHDA, CDR2 SQIVND (reference sequence). This CDR3 comprises 13 residues. The V and J ends lost 5 bases and 0 bases respectively, with 8 bases between them. The CDR3 coding sequence is TGTGCCAGTAGTTGGGGGGTCTCCTACGAGCAGTACTTC. The encoded protein is CASSWGVSYEQYF.